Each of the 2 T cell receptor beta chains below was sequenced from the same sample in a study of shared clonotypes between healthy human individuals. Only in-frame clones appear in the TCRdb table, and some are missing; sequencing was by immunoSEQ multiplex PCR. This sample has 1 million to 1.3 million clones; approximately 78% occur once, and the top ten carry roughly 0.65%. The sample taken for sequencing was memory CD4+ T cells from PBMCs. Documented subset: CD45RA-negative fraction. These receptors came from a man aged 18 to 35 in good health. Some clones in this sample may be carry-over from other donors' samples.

The CDR3 DNA follows: TGTGCCAGCAGTTTGGCAGAGAACTATGGCTACACCTTC. Protein: CASSLAENYGYTF. This chain joins TRBV28 and TRBJ1-2, with no clear D. Germline-derived CDR1 and CDR2 are MDHEN and SYDVKM. The CDR3 is 13 residues long. The V and J ends lost 3 bases and 2 bases respectively, with 7 bases between them.

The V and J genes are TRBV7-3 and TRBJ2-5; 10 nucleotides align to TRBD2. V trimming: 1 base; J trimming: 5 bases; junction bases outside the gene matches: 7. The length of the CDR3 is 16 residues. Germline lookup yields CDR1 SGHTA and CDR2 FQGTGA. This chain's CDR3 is CASSLKPSGSGETQYF. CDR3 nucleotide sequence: TGTGCCAGCAGCTTAAAGCCTAGCGGGAGTGGTGAGACCCAGTACTTC.